These T cell receptor beta chains were read from a single sample in a study of early T cells in non-severe SARS-CoV-2 infection. TCRdb re-called the 5' RACE reads through MiXCR, storing one row per CDR3 protein. This repertoire shows 60,000 to 90,000 distinct CDR3 sequences, around 16% found once; its top ten account for about 3%. Specimen: whole blood. These receptors were taken from an adult who was a healthcare worker with PCR-confirmed SARS-CoV-2 infection or an uninfected control (not recorded which). Both conserved end residues are trimmed from each CDR3.

J gene: TRBJ1-2; V gene: TRBV6-6; CDR3 protein: ASYGYGYT
J gene: TRBJ2-7; V gene: TRBV18; CDR3 protein: ASSPLLQGDEQY
J gene: TRBJ2-5; V gene: TRBV20-1; CDR3 protein: SAPLAGGKETQY
J gene: TRBJ2-1; V gene: TRBV7-8; CDR3 protein: ASLTSGAYNEQF
J gene: TRBJ2-6; V gene: TRBV10-3; CDR3 protein: ATQDGGIRSGANVLT
J gene: TRBJ2-7; V gene: TRBV10-3; CDR3 protein: AISESAGGNYEQY
J gene: TRBJ1-1; V gene: TRBV14; CDR3 protein: ASSLKLGNEAF
J gene: TRBJ2-7; V gene: TRBV10-3; CDR3 protein: AITRSGGQDEQY
J gene: TRBJ2-1; V gene: TRBV20-1; CDR3 protein: SAREKDYEQF
J gene: TRBJ1-5; V gene: TRBV27; CDR3 protein: ASSLFPLGSNQPQH
J gene: TRBJ1-2; V gene: TRBV12-3/TRBV12-4; CDR3 protein: ASNRDRGQGYT
J gene: TRBJ2-7; V gene: TRBV2; CDR3 protein: ASSDPGSSYEQY
J gene: TRBJ2-1; V gene: TRBV7-9; CDR3 protein: ASSLASTSGVPHEQF
J gene: TRBJ2-7; V gene: TRBV27; CDR3 protein: ASTSRDSLYEQY
J gene: TRBJ1-1; V gene: TRBV3-1; CDR3 protein: ASSPPLKGEAF
J gene: TRBJ2-5; V gene: TRBV12-3/TRBV12-4; CDR3 protein: ASSPSMETQY
J gene: TRBJ1-1; V gene: TRBV11-2; CDR3 protein: ASSLAGGNTEAF
J gene: TRBJ1-1; V gene: TRBV29-1; CDR3 protein: SVRGGGGGTEAF
J gene: TRBJ1-6; V gene: TRBV18; CDR3 protein: ASSPTGTGDSPLH
J gene: TRBJ2-3; V gene: TRBV9; CDR3 protein: ASSVDPTDTQY
J gene: TRBJ2-3; V gene: TRBV7-3; CDR3 protein: ASGVSTDTQY
J gene: TRBJ2-1; V gene: TRBV20-1; CDR3 protein: SAKGSGQVSRVEQF
J gene: TRBJ2-1; V gene: TRBV12-3/TRBV12-4; CDR3 protein: ASNGINEQF
J gene: TRBJ2-5; V gene: TRBV5-4; CDR3 protein: ASSSTGYQETQY
J gene: TRBJ1-1; V gene: TRBV29-1; CDR3 protein: SVERRLNTEAF
J gene: TRBJ1-4; V gene: TRBV6-6; CDR3 protein: ASSPDREVEKLF
J gene: TRBJ2-4; V gene: TRBV10-3; CDR3 protein: AISGGQGENIQY
J gene: TRBJ2-3; V gene: TRBV3-1; CDR3 protein: ASSQAASWSTDTQY
J gene: TRBJ1-1; V gene: TRBV3-1; CDR3 protein: ASSQPNGGHTEAF
J gene: TRBJ1-1; V gene: TRBV30; CDR3 protein: AWSGAGGYTEAF
J gene: TRBJ1-4; V gene: TRBV7-2; CDR3 protein: ASSPGTPEKLF
J gene: TRBJ2-7; V gene: TRBV27; CDR3 protein: ASSWSGTNYEQY
J gene: TRBJ2-5; V gene: TRBV7-9; CDR3 protein: ASSSRWDLPQETQY
J gene: TRBJ1-1; V gene: TRBV29-1; CDR3 protein: SVQSGTGNTEAF
J gene: TRBJ2-1; V gene: TRBV20-1; CDR3 protein: SQLKTGGLAGAEQF
J gene: TRBJ2-3; V gene: TRBV5-1; CDR3 protein: ASSLIRTTSTDTQY
J gene: TRBJ2-3; V gene: TRBV6-6; CDR3 protein: ASSSPGLVRDTQY
J gene: TRBJ1-4; V gene: TRBV10-2; CDR3 protein: ASSEVGQGKKLF
J gene: TRBJ1-2; V gene: TRBV15; CDR3 protein: ATRDAPQEGYT
J gene: TRBJ2-2; V gene: TRBV25-1; CDR3 protein: ASSQDRLTGELF